One and the same sample provided the 2 T cell receptor beta chains below, sequenced in a study of read filtering for tumor transcriptome and immune sequencing. This library used approximately 0.4 ug RNA and molecular barcoded adaptors spanning alpha/delta and beta/gamma chains. TCRdb itself ran the reads through MiXCR, one entry per CDR3 protein. The data show about 63,000 distinct CDR3 sequences, with 11% to 15% seen just once and around 45% held by the top ten. The sample consisted of a population of CD138-negative cells sorted from bone marrow. Receptor source: a donor aged 40 or older with multiple myeloma.

This clonotype was seen ten or more times. The V call is TRBV7-2, the J call TRBJ2-7; D might be TRBD1 or TRBD2, each matching 5 bases. Deletions cut 5 bases from V and 5 bases from J, with 13 bases between. From germline, CDR1 is SGHTA and CDR2 FQGNSA. This CDR3 is built from 13 residues. CDR3 in DNA: TGTGCCAGCAGCCGGGGCCGGGGTAACGAGCAGTACTTC. This sequence encodes CASSRGRGNEQYF.

At least ten counts were recorded for this clonotype. The V gene is TRBV6-1, the J gene TRBJ1-2, with D perhaps matching TRBD1 (5 bases). V lost 5 bases, J lost 2 bases, and 9 bases lay in between. The CDR3 totals 13 residues. The germline V gene has CDR1 MNHNS and CDR2 SASEGT. The CDR3 protein is CASSLDRNYGYTF. The DNA for the CDR3 is TGTGCCAGCAGTCTCGACAGAAACTATGGCTACACCTTC.